This entry describes one T cell receptor (beta chain). This sample was taken from a study of blood T cell repertoires in COVID-19. About the research overall: Acute and convalescent COVID-19 specimens originated in the United States, Italy and Spain. From T cells, B-cell-depleted T cells, or PBMCs came the material, which was cDNA or gDNA.

The CDR3 is 17 amino acids. Germline loops: CDR1 LGHNA, CDR2 YNFKEQ. J lost 5 bases, V lost 1 base, and 9 bases had no gene match. Study processing details: Quantification of nucleated cells was approximated via reference gene primer amplification. The table came from immunoSEQ multiplex PCR; TCRdb's copy has only in-frame clones and leaves some out. The DNA was the basis for D and trimming; V, J and clone size are from that table. The profile shows 40,000 to 50,000 clones, about 88% of them singletons. The material sequenced was peripheral blood. The TCR originated in a human donor in a cohort sampled during active COVID-19. This chain links TRBV4-2 with TRBJ2-2, with 8 bases matching TRBD2. The CDR3 reads CASSQAPSGPDTGELFF. The CDR3 DNA follows: TGTGCCAGCAGCCAAGCCCCTAGCGGGCCCGATACCGGGGAGCTGTTTTTT.